These 14 T cell receptor beta chains came from one sample sequenced in a study of OX40 agonist ivuxolimab in advanced cancers. The table came from immunoSEQ multiplex PCR; TCRdb's copy has only in-frame clones and leaves some out. The sample holds some 60,000 clones, about 90% seen once. Material: CD4+ or CD8+ T cells sorted from blood, obtained in a trial of the OX40 agonist ivuxolimab. Receptors originate from an adult with an advanced solid tumor such as melanoma, head and neck, liver or kidney cancer.

This clone was recorded only once. This chain connects TRBV6-5 to TRBJ2-6; D gene uncertain. Trimming stripped 7 bases from V and 2 bases from J, with 6 bases between. Germline-derived CDR1 and CDR2 are MNHEY and SVGAGI. The CDR3 totals 13 residues. The CDR3 reads CASKGPGANVLTF. Here the CDR3 DNA reads TGTGCCAGCAAGGGTCCTGGGGCCAACGTCCTGACTTTC.

The chain recombines TRBV6-5 with TRBJ1-2, with 10 bases fitting TRBD1. This CDR3 is built from 15 residues. CDR1 is MNHEY and CDR2 is SVGAGI in the germline V gene. The trim removed 2 bases at V and 7 bases at J, leaving 7 bases unmatched. CDR3 in DNA: TGTGCCAGCAGTTACAACCGGGACAGGGGATCTGGCTACACCTTC. This sequence encodes CASSYNRDRGSGYTF.

The CDR3 DNA reads as TGTGCCAGCAGCTTGGACAGGGGCCTTTTTTACGAGCAGTACTTC. It specifies CASSLDRGLFYEQYF. The V and J genes are TRBV7-2 and TRBJ2-7; 9 bases are shared with TRBD1. The CDR3 is 15 amino acids. V gave up 3 bases and J gave up 4 bases; unmatched junction bases: 7. In germline, CDR1 is SGHTA, CDR2 FQGNSA.

The chain is built from TRBV29-1 and TRBJ1-3; D perhaps matches TRBD1 (6 bases). The germline CDR1 and CDR2 sequences are SQVTM and ANQGSEA. Trimming removed 6 bases from V and 0 bases from J, with 9 bases in between. This CDR3 is 13 amino acids long. CDR3 sequence (DNA): TGCAGCGTGACAGGCCTCTCTGGAAACACCATATATTTT. It yields the protein CSVTGLSGNTIYF. Together with reference TRBV29-1 and TRBJ1-3, the CDR3 gives the full variable domain: SAVISQKPSRDICQRGTSLTIQCQVDSQVTMMFWYRQQPGQSLTLIATANQGSEATYESGFVIDKFPISRPNLTFSTLTVSNMSPEDSSIYLCSVTGLSGNTIYFGEGSWLTVV.

The J gene is TRBJ1-2, the V gene TRBV2; TRBD1 matches 9 bases. Trimming at V came to 8 bases and at J to 11 bases, leaving 15 bases not matched to a gene. The CDR3 is made up of 14 amino acids. Germline CDR1 SNHLY, CDR2 FYNNEI. CDR3 nucleotide sequence: TGTGCCAGCTCGTTTGGCCCGGGACAGGGTTTATACACCTTC. Amino acid sequence: CASSFGPGQGLYTF.

The chain links TRBV6-1 to TRBJ1-5; D is undetermined. The ends were cut back, 7 bases at V and 3 bases at J, with 13 bases in the middle. Germline CDR1 and CDR2: MNHNS and SASEGT. The CDR3 extends over 14 amino acids. The CDR3 DNA follows: TGTGCCAGCATCCCACAGCCTAACAATCAGCCCCAGCATTTT. Its translation is CASIPQPNNQPQHF.

The rearrangement links TRBV7-8 to TRBJ1-5; no definite D call. CDR1 is SGHVS, CDR2 FQNEAQ, per germline. The CDR3 totals 15 residues. The V and J ends lost 5 bases and 1 base respectively, with 12 bases between them. This CDR3 reads CASSLNSISNQPQHF. The CDR3 DNA sequence: TGTGCCAGCAGCCTCAACAGTATCAGCAATCAGCCCCAGCATTTT.

This clone appeared a single time. This chain uses TRBV4-1 with TRBJ1-2, with D tentatively TRBD1 (6 bases). Trimming took 0 bases from V and 0 from J, leaving 17 bases between them. This CDR3 has 18 residues. The germline V gene encodes CDR1 MGHRA and CDR2 YSYEKL. The CDR3 loop is CASSQDHGGRSPNYGYTF. Written as DNA, the CDR3 is TGCGCCAGCAGCCAAGATCATGGGGGGCGCTCCCCTAACTATGGCTACACCTTC.

This rearrangement joins TRBV7-9 to TRBJ1-1; D might be TRBD1 (6 bases). Per the germline V gene, CDR1 is SEHNR and CDR2 is FQNEAQ (reference sequence). CDR3 length: 13 amino acids. Trimming took 3 bases from V and 7 from J, leaving 12 bases between them. CDR3 in amino acids: CASSFGTLLEAFF. The CDR3 bases are TGTGCCAGCAGCTTTGGGACACTTCTTGAAGCTTTCTTT.

The CDR3 sequence is CASSLGDRDYEQYF. The CDR3 nucleotides are TGTGCCAGCAGTTTAGGAGACAGGGACTACGAGCAGTACTTC. The chain uses TRBV6-1 and TRBJ2-7, with TRBD1 matching 7 bases. V gave up 5 bases and J gave up 3 bases; unmatched junction bases: 7. CDR3 size: 14 residues. Germline V gene sequence: CDR1 MNHNS, CDR2 SASEGT.

In this sample, this clone turned up once. The chain employs TRBV6-5 and TRBJ1-3; D unresolved. V was trimmed by 10 bases and J by 0 bases, leaving 13 bases between them. The CDR3 has 14 residues. CDR1 and CDR2 (germline): MNHEY, SVGAGI. The CDR3 loop is CATRGLLSGNTIYF. In nucleotides, the CDR3 is TGTGCCACCCGTGGACTCCTCTCTGGAAACACCATATATTTT.

J is TRBJ1-2 and V is TRBV14; D perhaps matches TRBD1 (6 bases). Germline V CDR1 and CDR2: SGHDN, FVKESK. The CDR3 totals 14 residues. The germline V and J ends were trimmed by 1 base and 4 bases, with 10 bases remaining between them. The CDR3 region has the DNA TGTGCCAGCAGCCAAGCCCGGGGGCGCTATGGCTACACCTTC. The encoded protein is CASSQARGRYGYTF.

This chain links TRBV19 with TRBJ2-2; D unresolved. Germline V gene sequence: CDR1 LNHDA, CDR2 SQIVND (reference sequence). V lost 4 bases, J lost 7 bases, and 13 bases lay in between. The CDR3 is 14 amino acids. Here the CDR3 reads CASSTPIWGGELFF. CDR3 nucleotides: TGTGCCAGTAGTACTCCAATTTGGGGCGGGGAGCTGTTTTTT.

This chain connects TRBV5-1 to TRBJ2-5, with no clear D. Germline V gene lookup returns CDR1 SGHRS and CDR2 YFSETQ. The CDR3 has 11 residues. V lost 4 bases and J lost 2, with 3 bases in between. CDR3 in amino acids: CASSEQETQYF. CDR3 coding DNA: TGCGCCAGCAGCGAACAAGAGACCCAGTACTTC.